Presented here are 16 T cell receptor beta chains from one specimen sequenced in a study of beta chain features in type 1 diabetes. Expressed TCRB transcripts got sequenced, as all isolated RNA was reverse transcribed. Profiled with immunoSEQ multiplex PCR; TCRdb holds only in-frame clones, not every one. Of around 430,000 clones listed, around 30% are singletons. The sequencing sample was made of naive CD4+ T cells from blood. The receptor source for this set is a man aged 18 to 30 in good health.

This clone has more than one count but fewer than ten. The chain has TRBV30 and TRBJ2-3, with D tentatively TRBD1 (5 bases). V lost 2 bases to trimming and J lost 2 bases, with 20 bases between them. Germline-derived CDR1 and CDR2 are GTSNPN and SVGIG (reference sequence). The CDR3 extends over 17 amino acids. The CDR3 loop is CAWSPIRTPELTDTQYF. For the CDR3, the DNA is TGTGCCTGGAGTCCTATCAGGACACCAGAACTCACAGATACGCAGTATTTT.

The chain has TRBV5-1 and TRBJ1-1; the D is unclear. Per the germline V gene, CDR1 is SGHRS and CDR2 is YFSETQ. V lost 2 bases and J 1 base, leaving 6 bases between the germline ends. The CDR3 loop spans 13 amino acids. The chain's CDR3 is CASSFQQNTEAFF. For the CDR3, the DNA is TGCGCCAGCAGCTTTCAGCAGAACACTGAAGCTTTCTTT. Looking up the rest from reference TRBV5-1 and TRBJ1-1 gives the full variable domain: KAGVTQTPRYLIKTRGQQVTLSCSPISGHRSVSWYQQTPGQGLQFLFEYFSETQRNKGNFPGRFSGRQFSNSRSEMNVSTLELGDSALYLCASSFQQNTEAFFGQGTRLTVV.

The rearrangement joins TRBV9 to TRBJ1-4, with no clear D. The germline CDR1 and CDR2 sequences are SGDLS and YYNGEE. V was shortened by 0 bases and J by 8 bases, with 14 bases between the two germline ends. The CDR3 sequence is 15 residues long. CDR3 coding DNA: TGTGCCAGCAGCGTAGATTGGCGGGAAGAGGAAAAACTGTTTTTT. It specifies CASSVDWREEEKLFF.

DNA for the CDR3: TGTGCCAGCAGTATGTTGAACACTGAAGCTTTCTTT. It codes for CASSMLNTEAFF. The rearrangement uses TRBV25-1 and TRBJ1-1; D is undetermined. The CDR3 consists of 12 residues. Germline CDR1 is MGHDK and CDR2 is SYGVNS. Trimming removed 5 bases at V and 0 bases at J, with 4 bases between. The full variable domain, in which reference TRBV25-1 and TRBJ1-1 provide the parts outside the CDR3, is EADIYQTPRYLVIGTGKKITLECSQTMGHDKMYWYQQDPGMELHLIHYSYGVNSTEKGDLSSESTVSRIRTEHFPLTLESARPSHTSQYLCASSMLNTEAFFGQGTRLTVV.

Only a few counts were recorded for this clone. The chain uses TRBV18 and TRBJ2-4, with D perhaps matching TRBD1 or TRBD2 (5 bases each). The CDR3 loop spans 14 amino acids. The germline CDR1 and CDR2 sequences are KGHSH and LQKENI. V lost 2 bases and J lost 9, with 14 bases in between. CDR3 DNA sequence: TGTGCCAGCTCACCAGGGACCCTGGAGGCCATTCAGTACTTC. It translates to CASSPGTLEAIQYF. The whole variable domain, remainder taken from reference TRBV18 and TRBJ2-4, is NAGVMQNPRHLVRRRGQEARLRCSPMKGHSHVYWYRQLPEEGLKFMVYLQKENIIDESGMPKERFSAEFPKEGPSILRIQQVVRGDSAAYFCASSPGTLEAIQYFGAGTRLSVL.

Of note for this clone: This same CDR3 is encoded by further DNA sequences in the sample. The V gene is TRBV5-6, the J gene TRBJ2-7; TRBD1 aligns across 10 bases. Germline V gene sequence: CDR1 SGHDT, CDR2 YYEEEE. V shed 3 bases and J 2 bases; nucleotides not matched to a gene: 2. The CDR3 sequence is 14 residues long. For the CDR3, the DNA is TGTGCCAGCAGCTCCGGGACAGGGGCCTACGAGCAGTACTTC. It yields the protein CASSSGTGAYEQYF.

The rearrangement uses TRBV7-2 and TRBJ2-7, with no clear D. This CDR3 is built from 14 residues. Germline values: CDR1 SGHTA, CDR2 FQGNSA. The V and J ends lost 4 bases and 0 bases respectively, with 10 bases between them. The CDR3 is CASSSLMNSYEQYF. The CDR3 DNA is TGTGCCAGCAGCTCGCTAATGAACTCCTACGAGCAGTACTTC.

This clone appeared a few times. Compared with germline, one end of the junction differs, possibly owing to a read error. The chain is built from TRBV29-1 and TRBJ1-1; no clear D. CDR1 is SQVTM, CDR2 ANQGSEA, per germline. CDR3 size: 13 residues. CDR3 amino acids: CSAERPLNTEAFF. CDR3 bases: TGCAGCGCTGAAAGGCCTTTGAACACTGAAGCTTTCTTT.

This clone was seen only a few times. The same CDR3 also results from other DNA sequences found in this sample. The J gene is TRBJ2-6, the V gene TRBV25-1; D unclear. The CDR3 length is 15 residues. Germline V CDR1 and CDR2: MGHDK, SYGVNS. The V end lost 0 bases, the J end lost 1 base, and 4 bases lay between the germline ends. CDR3 DNA: TGTGCCAGCAGTGAATATGGATCTGGGGCCAACGTCCTGACTTTC. It is translated as CASSEYGSGANVLTF.

This chain links TRBV30 with TRBJ2-5, with D perhaps TRBD2 (5 bases). The J call may be in error: the DNA end matches TRBJ2-7 better. Germline CDR1 reads GTSNPN; CDR2 reads SVGIG (reference sequence). The CDR3 has 12 amino acids. CDR3 in DNA: TGTGCCTGGAGTGTACTAGGCTACGAGCAGTACTTC. Translated, it gives CAWSVLGYEQYF.

The chain combines TRBV30 with TRBJ2-3; D unclear. The CDR3 is 15 amino acids. The V gene's germline CDR1 is GTSNPN and CDR2 SVGIG (reference sequence). Trimming took 8 bases from V and 0 from J, leaving 18 bases between them. This chain's CDR3 is CALESPAPSTDTQYF. DNA of the CDR3: TGTGCCCTGGAATCCCCCGCCCCTAGCACAGATACGCAGTATTTT.

This CDR3 reads CASSRDRPSTDTQYF. The DNA for the CDR3 is TGTGCCAGCAGCCGGGACAGGCCCAGCACAGATACGCAGTATTTT. The rearrangement joins TRBV7-8 to TRBJ2-3; the match to TRBD1 covers 8 bases. In germline, CDR1 is SGHVS, CDR2 FQNEAQ. CDR3 length: 15 amino acids. Trimming took 5 bases from V and 0 from J; bases not matched to a gene: 4.

This clone was seen a few times. The chain employs TRBV30 and TRBJ2-1, with D perhaps matching TRBD2 (6 bases). The CDR3 runs 15 residues. The V gene's germline CDR1 is GTSNPN and CDR2 SVGIG (reference sequence). CDR3 bases: TGTGCACTTCAGCGAGACAGCGGGCCCTACAATGAGCAGTTCTTC. Its protein product is CALQRDSGPYNEQFF. Together with reference TRBV30 and TRBJ2-1, the CDR3 gives the full variable domain: SQTIHQWPATLVQPVGSPLSLECTVEGTSNPNLYWYRQAAGRGLQLLFYSVGIGQISSEVPQNLSASRPQDRQFILSSKKLLLSDSGFYLCALQRDSGPYNEQFFGPGTRLTVL.

The chain carries TRBV11-3 and TRBJ2-1; TRBD1 aligns across 9 bases. Trimming cost V 4 bases and J 6 bases; bases outside gene matches: 7. This CDR3 is built from 15 residues. CDR1 is SGHNT and CDR2 is YENEEA in the germline V gene. In nucleotides, the CDR3 is TGTGCCAGCAGCTCCCTAGGGACAGGGTCCAATGAGCAGTTCTTC. Translated: CASSSLGTGSNEQFF.

This clone was picked up a small number of times. This sequence joins TRBV6-5 and TRBJ2-5; 10 positions match TRBD1. V trimming: 6 bases; J trimming: 2 bases; junction bases outside the gene matches: 3. Germline CDR1 reads MNHEY; CDR2 reads SVGAGI. This CDR3 spans 14 amino acids. The CDR3 nucleotides are TGTGCCAGCAGCCGGGGACAGGGGCAAGAGACCCAGTACTTC. Protein product: CASSRGQGQETQYF.

This clone was seen a handful of times. The rearrangement uses TRBV30 and TRBJ1-2, with 7 bases that match TRBD1. CDR1 and CDR2 (germline): GTSNPN, SVGIG (reference sequence). The CDR3 is 14 residues long. V shed 6 bases and J 2 bases; nucleotides not matched to a gene: 9. The CDR3 DNA reads as TGTGCCTGCGACGCCGGGACAGAAAACTATGGCTACACCTTC. Encoded protein: CACDAGTENYGYTF. Supplemented by reference TRBV30 and TRBJ1-2, the full variable domain reads SQTIHQWPATLVQPVGSPLSLECTVEGTSNPNLYWYRQAAGRGLQLLFYSVGIGQISSEVPQNLSASRPQDRQFILSSKKLLLSDSGFYLCACDAGTENYGYTFGSGTRLTVV.